These T cell receptor beta chains were read from a single sample in a study of human T cells and chemical hapten exposure. TCRdb independently ran MiXCR on the RACE reads; one entry per CDR3 protein. The sample has 100,000 or so distinct CDR3 sequences, roughly a third seen once. The source material was whole blood, sampled in connection with sensitization to the hapten diphenylcyclopropenone (DPC). Receptors originate from a man aged 40-49 years with alopecia areata. Some clones in this sample may be carry-over from other donors' samples. Both conserved end residues are part of each CDR3. A D gene is named only where the DNA matches it firmly. Clone size is stated in some rows and not others, as once, few, many or a class when expanded.

CDR3	DNA	D	size	V	J
CAWGRTSGSDTQYF	TGTGCCTGGGGACGGACTAGCGGGAGTGATACGCAGTATTTT	TRBD2	few	TRBV30	TRBJ2-3
CASSLARSSGRVSQFTDTQYF	TGTGCCAGCAGCTTAGCGCGGAGTAGCGGGAGGGTTTCCCAATTCACAGATACGCAGTATTTT	TRBD2	.	TRBV7-8	TRBJ2-3
CASSLLTGTEETQYF	TGTGCCAGCAGCCTTTTAACCGGGACCGAAGAGACCCAGTACTTC	.	.	TRBV12-3/TRBV12-4	TRBJ2-5
CASSLAFPPWDRRYTDTQYF	TGTGCCAGCAGTTTAGCGTTCCCCCCCTGGGACAGGAGGTACACAGATACGCAGTATTTT	TRBD1	few	TRBV28	TRBJ2-3
CASSQGGSGRDTQYF	TGTGCCAGCAGCCAAGGAGGTAGCGGGAGAGATACGCAGTATTTT	TRBD2	.	TRBV4-2	TRBJ2-3
CASSLISRTFEAFF	TGTGCCAGCAGCTTGATTTCACGAACTTTTGAAGCTTTCTTT	.	.	TRBV11-2	TRBJ1-1
CASSFGGPGANVLTF	TGTGCCAGCAGCTTCGGGGGCCCTGGGGCCAACGTCCTGACTTTC	.	.	TRBV7-9	TRBJ2-6
CASRPQGMNTEAFF	TGTGCCAGCAGGCCACAGGGCATGAACACTGAAGCTTTCTTT	.	few	TRBV6-2/TRBV6-3	TRBJ1-1
CASSLQNRGHLTEAFF	TGTGCCAGCAGCTTGCAGAACAGGGGGCATCTAACTGAAGCTTTCTTT	TRBD1	.	TRBV7-8	TRBJ1-1
CSVEWLAGRTDTQYF	TGCAGCGTTGAATGGCTAGCGGGCCGCACAGATACGCAGTATTTT	TRBD2	.	TRBV29-1	TRBJ2-3
CASSQGGAGTEAFF	TGTGCCAGCAGCCAAGGGGGCGCGGGCACTGAAGCTTTCTTT	.	.	TRBV3-1	TRBJ1-1
CASSEGSTYEQYF	TGTGCCAGCAGTGAAGGGTCGACCTACGAGCAGTACTTC	.	.	TRBV2	TRBJ2-7
CASIIGGAKNIQYF	TGTGCCAGCATCATTGGAGGCGCCAAAAACATTCAGTACTTC	.	.	TRBV12-3/TRBV12-4	TRBJ2-4
CASSRTGDQNYGYTF	TGTGCCAGCAGCAGGACAGGGGACCAAAACTATGGCTACACCTTC	TRBD1	few	TRBV7-2	TRBJ1-2
CASSARPRKQDTQYF	TGTGCCAGCAGCGCTCGTCCTAGAAAGCAGGATACGCAGTATTTT	.	few	TRBV9	TRBJ2-3
CASSQGRGETQYF	TGTGCCAGCAGCCAAGGAAGGGGTGAGACCCAGTACTTC	.	.	TRBV4-2	TRBJ2-5
CASSKESRDVDTQYF	TGTGCCAGCAGCAAGGAGTCCCGGGACGTGGATACGCAGTATTTT	.	.	TRBV21-1	TRBJ2-3
CASSFAGTPLHF	TGTGCCAGCAGTTTTGCTGGGACACCCCTCCACTTT	.	few	TRBV12-3/TRBV12-4	TRBJ1-6
CASSQNRGGRGRAPHEQYF	TGTGCCAGCAGCCAAAACAGAGGGGGCCGGGGGCGGGCCCCCCACGAGCAGTACTTC	.	.	TRBV4-2	TRBJ2-7
CASSLSSGNNEQFF	TGTGCCAGCAGTTTATCTTCAGGGAACAATGAGCAGTTCTTC	.	few	TRBV27	TRBJ2-1
CASNPGLAADNEQFF	TGTGCCAGCAACCCCGGACTAGCGGCGGACAATGAGCAGTTCTTC	TRBD2	few	TRBV7-3	TRBJ2-1
CASSRPGLAGSVVKNIQYF	TGTGCCAGCAGCCGTCCTGGACTAGCGGGAAGTGTGGTCAAAAACATTCAGTACTTC	TRBD2	.	TRBV11-1	TRBJ2-4
CASSPSPRDTQYF	TGTGCCAGCAGCCCCTCGCCCCGAGATACGCAGTATTTT	.	few	TRBV12-3/TRBV12-4	TRBJ2-3
CASSVGGLAGLKETQYF	TGTGCCAGCAGCGTAGGGGGCCTAGCGGGACTCAAAGAGACCCAGTACTTC	TRBD2	few	TRBV9	TRBJ2-5
CASSSPGTVAYEQYF	TGTGCCAGCAGCTCTCCCGGGACAGTCGCCTACGAGCAGTACTTC	TRBD1	.	TRBV7-2	TRBJ2-7
CASSLIARGGWETQYF	TGTGCCAGCAGCTTAATCGCCAGGGGTGGATGGGAGACCCAGTACTTC	.	.	TRBV7-8	TRBJ2-5
CASSPQGRRAFF	TGTGCCAGCAGCCCTCAGGGCCGGAGGGCTTTCTTT	.	.	TRBV7-9	TRBJ1-1
CASSQVWLAGDEQFF	TGCGCCAGCAGCCAAGTATGGCTAGCGGGGGATGAGCAGTTCTTC	TRBD2	.	TRBV4-3	TRBJ2-1
CARGEYGTSHYEQYF	TGTGCCAGAGGGGAGTACGGGACTAGCCATTACGAGCAGTACTTC	.	.	TRBV21-1	TRBJ2-7
CSVEGTLYNEQFF	TGCAGCGTTGAAGGGACACTTTACAATGAGCAGTTCTTC	.	few	TRBV29-1	TRBJ2-1
CASSVAAGGPGDTQYF	TGTGCCAGCAGCGTAGCAGCGGGAGGGCCAGGAGATACGCAGTATTTT	TRBD2	few	TRBV9	TRBJ2-3
CASSSQGNRGEAFF	TGTGCCAGCAGTTCCCAGGGGAACAGGGGTGAAGCTTTCTTT	TRBD1	.	TRBV6-2/TRBV6-3	TRBJ1-1
CASSFTRGSPLHF	TGTGCCAGCAGTTTTACCAGGGGTTCACCCCTCCACTTT	.	.	TRBV6-5	TRBJ1-6
CASARYDTEAFF	TGTGCCAGCGCGAGATACGATACTGAAGCTTTCTTT	.	.	TRBV9	TRBJ1-1
CASSLDRGGNTIYF	TGCGCCAGCAGCCTGGACAGGGGCGGAAACACCATATATTTT	TRBD1	.	TRBV5-1	TRBJ1-3
CASRPTGGKNQPQHF	TGTGCCAGCAGACCTACCGGAGGGAAGAATCAGCCCCAGCATTTT	.	.	TRBV12-3/TRBV12-4	TRBJ1-5